Shown below are 23 T cell receptor beta chains from a single sample sequenced in a study of beta chain features in type 1 diabetes. Since all of the isolated RNA was reverse transcribed, expressed TCRB transcripts were what got sequenced. Assay used: immunoSEQ multiplex PCR; TCRdb lists only in-frame clones, some missing. The sample yields roughly 170,000 clones, 10% to 15% seen once. The material sequenced was central memory CD4+ T cells from blood. These receptors all stem from a woman aged 18-29 years in good health.

The table lists this clone with a few counts. This rearrangement joins TRBV11-2 to TRBJ2-1, with D possibly being TRBD1 (6 bases). The CDR3 covers 15 residues. Germline-derived CDR1 and CDR2 are SGHAT and FQNNGV. V was clipped by 6 bases and J by 3 bases, with 15 bases between them. CDR3 sequence (DNA): TGTGCCAGCAGTCGCCATACAGGGAACTACAATGAGCAGTTCTTC. This translates into CASSRHTGNYNEQFF.

The chain joins TRBV7-9 to TRBJ1-4; a possible D gene is TRBD1 (6 bases). V was pared by 5 bases and J by 12 bases, with 16 bases between. This CDR3 is built from 13 residues. Germline V lookup: CDR1 SEHNR, CDR2 FQNEAQ (reference sequence). The CDR3 coding sequence is TGTGCCAGCAGCAGACAGGATAGGGCGGAACTGTTTTTT. Translation: CASSRQDRAELFF. Looking up the rest from reference TRBV7-9 and TRBJ1-4 gives the full variable domain: DTGVSQNPRHKITKRGQNVTFRCDPISEHNRLYWYRQTLGQGPEFLTYFQNEAQLEKSRLLSDRFSAERPKGSFSTLEIQRTEQGDSAMYLCASSRQDRAELFFGSGTQLSVL.

This clone showed up just a few times. The chain uses TRBV7-2 and TRBJ1-2; 7 bases agree with TRBD1. J was trimmed by 6 bases and V by 4 bases; bases with no gene match: 5. The CDR3 is 13 residues long. Looked up from germline, CDR1 is SGHTA and CDR2 is FQGNSA. CDR3 residues: CASSSRTGHGYTF. As DNA, the CDR3 is TGTGCCAGCAGCTCCCGGACAGGCCATGGCTACACCTTC.

The chain employs TRBV14 and TRBJ2-1; TRBD2 aligns across 12 bases. Germline V CDR1 and CDR2: SGHDN, FVKESK. J lost 9 bases, V lost 4 bases, and 10 bases had no gene match. This CDR3 comprises 16 residues. The CDR3 loop reads CASSRAGTSGRIEQFF. Here the CDR3 DNA reads TGTGCCAGCAGCCGAGCGGGCACTAGCGGGAGGATTGAGCAGTTCTTC.

This clone has only a few counts. This chain links TRBV30 with TRBJ2-7; TRBD2 agrees at 8 bases. The V and J ends lost 2 bases and 5 bases, in that order; junction bases with no gene match: 5. This CDR3 has 13 residues. Germline lookup yields CDR1 GTSNPN and CDR2 SVGIG (reference sequence). The CDR3: CAWSLLAGHEQYF. The CDR3 DNA sequence: TGTGCCTGGAGTTTGCTAGCGGGCCACGAGCAGTACTTC.

V is TRBV9 and J is TRBJ2-1, with D possibly being TRBD2 (6 bases). V lost 0 bases to trimming and J lost 0 bases, with 13 bases between them. The CDR3 totals 17 residues. CDR1 is SGDLS, CDR2 YYNGEE, per germline. The CDR3 loop reads CASSVAGYGSSYNEQFF. The CDR3 DNA sequence: TGTGCCAGCAGCGTAGCCGGTTACGGGAGCTCCTACAATGAGCAGTTCTTC.

The J gene is TRBJ2-6, the V gene TRBV5-4; D call uncertain. V lost 0 bases, J lost 0 bases, and 10 bases lay in between. The CDR3 length is 17 residues. Germline CDR1 SGHNT, CDR2 YYREEE (reference sequence). CDR3 residues: CASSLALVSSGANVLTF. The CDR3 nucleotides read TGTGCCAGCAGCTTGGCTCTGGTCAGCTCTGGGGCCAACGTCCTGACTTTC.

The V and J genes are TRBV11-2 and TRBJ2-2, with D possibly being TRBD2 (6 bases). CDR3 size: 16 residues. V gave up 8 bases and J gave up 4 bases, with 20 bases separating them. Germline loops: CDR1 SGHAT, CDR2 FQNNGV. The CDR3 loop is CASFTRRGEGTGELFF. CDR3 sequence (DNA): TGTGCCAGCTTTACTCGGAGGGGCGAAGGCACCGGGGAGCTGTTTTTT.

This clone was observed a few times. V gene TRBV28 combines with J gene TRBJ1-1, with D uncertain. Germline lookup yields CDR1 MDHEN and CDR2 SYDVKM. CDR3 length: 12 residues. Trimming removed 4 bases from V and 4 bases from J, with 7 bases in between. CDR3 protein: CASSSRLTEAFF. The DNA for the CDR3 is TGTGCCAGCAGTTCCAGGCTCACTGAAGCTTTCTTT. Full variable domain (rest looked up from reference TRBV28 and TRBJ1-1): DVKVTQSSRYLVKRTGEKVFLECVQDMDHENMFWYRQDPGLGLRLIYFSYDVKMKEKGDIPEGYSVSREKKERFSLILESASTNQTSMYLCASSSRLTEAFFGQGTRLTVV.

This clone was counted a few times. This rearrangement joins TRBV2 to TRBJ1-2, with a weak D call TRBD1 (6 bases). Trimming stripped 0 bases from V and 7 bases from J, with 15 bases between. The CDR3 spans 15 residues. Germline lookup yields CDR1 SNHLY and CDR2 FYNNEI. The CDR3 region is CASSEAMTGSSGYTF. DNA for the CDR3: TGTGCCAGCAGTGAAGCGATGACAGGCTCCTCTGGCTACACCTTC.

This chain connects TRBV27 to TRBJ1-1, with 7 nucleotides matching TRBD1. The germline V gene has CDR1 MNHEY and CDR2 SMNVEV (reference sequence). There are 14 residues in the CDR3. The junction had 14 bases not matched to a gene; V was cut back by 5 bases and J by 11 bases. The DNA of the CDR3 is TGTGCCAGCAGTCAATCCAGGGGGGTAGGATTGGCTTTCTTT. Protein: CASSQSRGVGLAFF.

The J gene is TRBJ1-2, the V gene TRBV4-3; 8 nucleotides align to TRBD1. Germline V gives CDR1 LGHNA, CDR2 YSLEER. The CDR3 contains 15 residues. V lost 3 bases and J lost 2; bases outside the gene matches: 5. This CDR3 reads CASSHSGGRNYGYTF. CDR3 coding DNA: TGCGCCAGCAGCCATTCAGGGGGCAGGAACTATGGCTACACCTTC.

The table lists this clone with a few counts. The V call is TRBV2, the J call TRBJ1-5; 8 bases map to TRBD1. The CDR3 consists of 14 residues. CDR1 SNHLY and CDR2 FYNNEI come from the germline V gene. J gave up 4 bases and V 5 bases, and 4 bases lay outside the gene matches. In DNA, the CDR3 is TGTGCCAGCAGTATCGGACAGGGTAATCAGCCCCAGCATTTT. It yields the protein CASSIGQGNQPQHF. Full variable domain (outside the CDR3, taken from reference TRBV2 and TRBJ1-5): EPEVTQTPSHQVTQMGQEVILRCVPISNHLYFYWYRQILGQKVEFLVSFYNNEISEKSEIFDDQFSVERPDGSNFTLKIRSTKLEDSAMYFCASSIGQGNQPQHFGDGTRLSIL.

Ten or more counts support this clone. The V gene is TRBV15, the J gene TRBJ1-1, with unresolved D. In germline, CDR1 is LNHNV, CDR2 YYDKDF (reference sequence). The V end lost 2 bases, the J end lost 5 bases, and 12 bases lay between the germline ends. The CDR3 has 14 amino acids. CDR3 sequence (DNA): TGTGCCACCAGCAGAAGAGAGTTTGTAACTGAAGCTTTCTTT. It yields the protein CATSRREFVTEAFF.

This clone was seen a handful of times. The gene calls are TRBV25-1 and TRBJ2-1, with D perhaps matching TRBD2 (5 bases). The CDR3 runs 11 residues. Germline V gives CDR1 MGHDK, CDR2 SYGVNS. Trimming shortened V by 4 bases and J by 8 bases, and 6 bases separated the two germline ends. CDR3 region: CASSGGYEQFF. In nucleotides, the CDR3 is TGTGCCAGCAGTGGAGGGTATGAGCAGTTCTTC.

The rearrangement joins TRBV7-3 to TRBJ2-1; 11 bases match TRBD1. Germline-derived CDR1 and CDR2 are SGHTA and FQGTGA. The V gene end was trimmed by 2 bases and the J gene end by 6 bases; junction bases not matched to a gene: 3. The CDR3 extends over 15 amino acids. The CDR3 reads CASSLGTGGFNEQFF. CDR3 sequence (DNA): TGTGCCAGCAGCTTAGGGACAGGGGGGTTCAATGAGCAGTTCTTC.

This chain links TRBV20-1 with TRBJ2-7; no definite D call. Germline V gene lookup returns CDR1 DFQATT and CDR2 SNEGSKA (reference sequence). V lost 8 bases to trimming and J lost 3 bases, with 11 bases between them. The CDR3 sequence is 11 residues long. CDR3 coding DNA: TGCAGTTCAGACTCTTTCTACGAGCAGTACTTC. Protein product: CSSDSFYEQYF.

This clone occurred a few times. Other DNA sequences in this sample translate to the same CDR3. The chain is built from TRBV5-1 and TRBJ2-7; 9 bases agree with TRBD1. CDR1 and CDR2 from the germline V gene are SGHRS and YFSETQ. Trimming took 4 bases from V and 5 from J; bases not matched to a gene: 1. The CDR3 is 12 residues long. The CDR3: CASSRDRDEQYF. In DNA form, the CDR3 reads TGCGCCAGCAGCAGGGACAGGGACGAGCAGTACTTC.

The table lists this clone with a few counts. The rearrangement joins TRBV11-2 to TRBJ2-2; TRBD1 agrees at 9 bases. Losses at the gene ends were 5 bases for V and 6 bases for J; bases not matched to a gene: 7. CDR3 length: 15 residues. CDR1 and CDR2 (germline): SGHAT, FQNNGV. Here the CDR3 reads CASSPGQGWAGELFF. The CDR3 DNA sequence: TGTGCCAGCAGCCCCGGACAGGGGTGGGCCGGGGAGCTGTTTTTT.

The chain joins TRBV7-2 to TRBJ1-5; 10 bases match TRBD1. Germline V gene data show CDR1 as SGHTA and CDR2 as FQGNSA. Trimming at V came to 3 bases and at J to 3 bases, leaving 8 bases not matched to a gene. CDR3 length: 17 residues. CDR3: CASSFSVGTGVNQPQHF. CDR3 coding DNA: TGTGCCAGCAGCTTCAGTGTCGGGACAGGGGTCAATCAGCCCCAGCATTTT.

Only a few counts were recorded for this clone. The chain has TRBV4-3 and TRBJ2-4; 7 nucleotides align to TRBD2. After removal of 0 bases from V and 0 bases from J, the junction contained 5 bases not matched to a gene. This CDR3 contains 17 residues. CDR1 is LGHNA, CDR2 YSLEER, per germline. CDR3 sequence reads: CASSQERAGLAKNIQYF. DNA of the CDR3: TGCGCCAGCAGCCAAGAACGAGCGGGACTAGCCAAAAACATTCAGTACTTC.

In its sample, this clone was seen a few times. The chain couples TRBV5-1 to TRBJ1-5; maybe TRBD1 (6 bases). The germline gives CDR1 SGHRS, CDR2 YFSETQ. The CDR3 sequence is 15 residues long. Trimming shortened V by 3 bases and J by 6 bases, and 16 bases separated the two germline ends. CDR3 in amino acids: CASSSYREGVQPQHF. Here the CDR3 DNA reads TGCGCCAGCAGCTCTTACAGGGAGGGCGTTCAGCCCCAGCATTTT.

The chain is built from TRBV14 and TRBJ1-2; no clear D gene. The CDR3 runs to 13 residues. Germline V CDR1 and CDR2: SGHDN, FVKESK. V gave up 4 bases and J gave up 4 bases, with 10 bases separating them. In DNA form, the CDR3 reads TGTGCCAGCAGCCCGGGGTCTTCCTATGGCTACACCTTC. This encodes CASSPGSSYGYTF.